The T cell receptor beta chain under discussion was sequenced for a study of identical twins. As regards this clonotype: Its target is not known.

Findings and caveats of the study: In drawing conclusions, the study used cross-sectional statistical analysis and did not follow the same donors.

Every one of the donors was a healthy Caucasian. TCRdb reprocessed the 5' RACE reads with MiXCR, giving one entry per CDR3 protein. The table includes around 680,000 distinct CDR3 sequences, under 9% detected once. This CDR3 spans 15 amino acids. Deletions cut 2 bases from V and 0 bases from J, with 10 bases between. This same sample was also taken into another study, of yellow fever vaccine responses in identical twins.

This sequence originates from a young woman in good health. V is TRBV12-3 or TRBV12-4 and J is TRBJ1-1; D unclear. Sequenced sample: PBMCs. The CDR3 nucleotides read TGTGCCAGCAGTTTATCTGGACTTTTGAACACTGAAGCTTTCTTT. This translates into CASSLSGLLNTEAFF.